Sequencing of this T cell receptor (beta chain) was carried out in a study of blood T cell repertoires in COVID-19. Study-wide background: From T cells, B-cell-depleted T cells, or PBMCs came the material, which was cDNA or gDNA.

Original processing methods: Quantification of nucleated cells was approximated via reference gene primer amplification. Measured with immunoSEQ multiplex PCR; TCRdb has only the in-frame clones, and not every one. V and J calls and clone size are as listed in that table; D and trimming were resolved from the DNA. The sample shows some 490,000 clones, 75% to 90% of them seen only once. Sequencing used PBMCs or T cells enriched from blood (not recorded which). The sequence was collected from a woman between 55 and 75 years old who had recovered from COVID-19.

CDR3: CASSYSASTGGYEQYF. The CDR3 DNA is TGTGCCAGCAGTTACTCGGCGAGCACAGGGGGCTATGAGCAGTACTTC. The rearrangement joins TRBV6-6 to TRBJ2-7; 9 nucleotides line up with TRBD1. The junction had 10 bases not matched to a gene; V was cut back by 0 bases and J by 7 bases. The germline V gene has CDR1 MNHNY and CDR2 SVGAGI (reference sequence). This CDR3 has 16 amino acids.